This T cell receptor (beta chain) was profiled in a study of blood T cells in healthy people across ages (dated by TCRdb to about 2015). Study-level background: In model experiments, template switching captured about one uniquely barcoded TCR beta cDNA molecule for every two T cells. Age-related changes in TCR beta repertoire diversity were measured in the study by deep sequencing normalized with unique cDNA molecular identifiers. Four age groups were formed from the donors: young (average 16 years), middle-aged (approximately 39), aged (roughly 59) and long-lived (around 80). To avoid experimental bias, donors of different ages were distributed randomly across sequencing lanes. Using the same blood draw, the study looked at two additional independent replicas of 1 million unique cDNA reads for two donors, one aged 18 to 30 and the other aged 80 or older. Study-wide conclusions, independent of this receptor: There was a strong correlation between observed TCR beta diversity and the percentage of naive T cells measured by flow cytometry. The CMV infection status of donors was not known, potentially confounding age-related changes in expanded clonotypes. Compared with the aged group, more naive CD4+ T cells, fewer expanded clones and increased TCR diversity were shown by the long-lived group, suggesting age selection. Conclusive comparison of naive and antigen-experienced compartments was prevented by the profiling of bulk unsorted PBMCs. Estimates of total diversity from one million sequenced T cells were regarded as lower bounds and underestimates. Observed TCR beta diversity per million T cells fell roughly linearly with age, and a significant reduction was already apparent by age around 44.

Systemically healthy Caucasian individuals from Russia, some 36 in total and aged about 6 to 100 years, were included as donors. Each donor gave ten milliliters of peripheral blood, collected into EDTA-treated Vacutainer tubes. Ficoll-Paque density-gradient centrifugation was used to isolate PBMCs, with at least 6 million per sample. Trizol reagent was used to extract total RNA from the PBMCs, yielding at least 5 micrograms per sample. The percentages of naive CD45RAhigh/CD27high T cells were determined by flow cytometry on a PBMC aliquot from every donor. This clonotype has a handful of counts. Its antigen is not yet known. Nothing much larger sits one base from this clone, and base qualities are not available. Receptor amplification or capture employed 5' RACE. Reads for this sample came from an Illumina HiSeq 2500. A second PCR of about 6 to 11 cycles was run with a J-beta primer mix and a sample-barcoded 5' primer. A unique molecular identifier was introduced onto each TCR beta cDNA molecule by a template-switch 5' adaptor carrying 12 random nucleotides. At least 2.5 million CDR3-containing paired-end reads were obtained from each sample. First-strand cDNA synthesis was performed from all RNA using the Mint cDNA synthesis kit, with priming by a TRBC-specific oligonucleotide. All cDNA was treated with uracil-DNA glycosylase and then went through a first 18-cycle PCR with the universal primers M1SS and BC2_uni_R. The original methods were these. Each sample was normalized by randomly selecting 1 million high-quality reads, each carrying a distinct molecular identifier. Reads with shared molecular identifiers were discarded instead of being binned into consensus sequences. MiTCR, set to a Q25 quality threshold and the strictest error-elimination algorithm, was used for CDR3 identification, clonotype clustering and error correction. A nonparametric unseen species model with Euler transformation was used to estimate lower-bound total TCR beta diversity. The raw public reads went through TCRdb reprocessing: fastp at Q25, MiXCR clone calling, in-frame beta chains kept. Every CDR3 protein is listed once, alongside the most common genes and DNA of its rows. The V and J calls come from TCRdb's annotation, not from the publication. The sample has around 1.1 million distinct CDR3 sequences on record, roughly two fifths of them singletons. About an eighth of the sample belongs to the ten largest clones.

The germline V gene encodes CDR1 MGHRA and CDR2 YSYEKL. The CDR3 starts with the cysteine, ends with the phenylalanine, and has 15 residues. Only CDR3 DNA remains: 45 bases, in frame from the first base. V drops 3 bases and J drops 6 bases, leaving 17 bases in between. This receptor chain uses TRBV4-1 and TRBJ1-1; the D segment cannot be called with confidence. Sequenced: blood. This clonotype was sampled from a man younger than 35 in good health. The nucleotide sequence reads TGCGCCAGCAGCCACCCGGCCAGGTCCGTGCCTGAAGCTTTCTTT. Translated, it reads CASSHPARSVPEAFF.